Shown below are 14 T cell receptor beta chains from a single sample sequenced in a study of T-cell reconstitution after alpha-beta-depleted transplantation in children (dated by TCRdb to the mid-2010s). The intended sense of this specimen's treatment or condition label: allogeneic hematopoietic cell transplantation with graft depleted of TCRalphabeta T cells and CD19 B cells. The library was built by means of PCR. TCRdb lists the instrument as Illumina HiSeq 2500. Molecular barcoding was employed in the preparation of TCR libraries, with unique molecular identifiers being used to normalize TCRbeta repertoire quantification. TCRdb trimmed public reads at Q25 via fastp, called clones via MiXCR and kept in-frame beta chains. Each entry is one CDR3 protein sequence, shown with its most common DNA and genes. The table for this sample lists about 980,000 distinct CDR3 sequences; 25% to 35% of them were counted only once. Around 30% of the sample comes from the top ten.

This sample comprised PBMCs, mostly from graft donor cells, obtained 360 days after TCRalphabeta/CD19-depleted stem cell transplant. These receptors originate from a boy under two years old who had a stem cell transplant for SCID, so the T cells may come from the graft donor.

The J gene is TRBJ1-6, the V gene TRBV20-1, with a possible D match to TRBD1 (5 bases). Per germline, CDR1 DFQATT and CDR2 SNEGSKA (reference sequence). V shed 6 bases and J shed 7 bases, with 10 bases lying between them. This CDR3 spans 12 amino acids. CDR3 in DNA: TGCAGTGCCGATCCAGGGAATTCACCCCTCCACTTT. It codes for CSADPGNSPLHF.

Only a few counts were recorded for this clonotype. The J gene is TRBJ2-2, the V gene TRBV6-5, with a possible D match to TRBD2 (6 bases). V lost 4 bases and J lost 1, with 13 bases in between. The germline CDR1 and CDR2 sequences are MNHEY and SVGAGI. The length of the CDR3 is 16 residues. CDR3 amino acids: CASSLRGAGNTGELFF. In DNA, the CDR3 is TGTGCCAGCAGTTTACGCGGGGCAGGGAACACCGGGGAGCTGTTTTTT.

The sample holds a few counts of this clonotype. The chain uses TRBV27 and TRBJ2-1; 10 bases fit TRBD2. Per the germline V gene, CDR1 is MNHEY and CDR2 is SMNVEV (reference sequence). V lost 5 bases and J lost 4; bases outside the gene matches: 8. This CDR3 has 16 residues. The CDR3, as DNA: TGTGCCAGCAGTCCCACCGGGACTAGCGTGTACAATGAGCAGTTCTTC. Protein: CASSPTGTSVYNEQFF.

This clonotype has only a few counts. The V call is TRBV24-1, the J call TRBJ2-1, with TRBD2 identical over 14 bases. The CDR3 has 16 amino acids. V was pared by 7 bases and J by 10 bases, with 11 bases of the junction left unmatched. The germline CDR1 and CDR2 sequences are KGHDR and SFDVKD. The CDR3 region is CATSGMGLAGVSEQFF. The DNA for the CDR3 is TGTGCCACCAGCGGGATGGGACTAGCGGGGGTGAGCGAGCAGTTCTTC.

The chain combines TRBV4-1 with TRBJ2-1, with D possibly being TRBD2 (7 bases). The V end lost 0 bases, the J end lost 7 bases, and 16 bases lay between the germline ends. The CDR3 sequence is 16 residues long. Germline-derived CDR1 and CDR2 are MGHRA and YSYEKL. The CDR3 loop is CASSQDGGGRINEQFF. CDR3 DNA: TGCGCCAGCAGCCAAGATGGGGGGGGCCGGATAAATGAGCAGTTCTTC.

V and J are TRBV5-1 and TRBJ2-2; no definite D call. Between the trimmed V and J ends, which lost 4 bases and 9 bases, there was a span of 13 bases. CDR3 length: 13 residues. Germline-derived CDR1 and CDR2 are SGHRS and YFSETQ. This CDR3 reads CASSATLERELFF. DNA of the CDR3: TGCGCCAGCAGCGCGACCCTCGAAAGGGAGCTGTTTTTT. Together with reference TRBV5-1 and TRBJ2-2, the CDR3 gives the full variable domain: KAGVTQTPRYLIKTRGQQVTLSCSPISGHRSVSWYQQTPGQGLQFLFEYFSETQRNKGNFPGRFSGRQFSNSRSEMNVSTLELGDSALYLCASSATLERELFFGEGSRLTVL.

This clonotype was observed a few times. The V call is TRBV7-2, the J call TRBJ1-5; D unresolved. The CDR3 loop spans 15 amino acids. CDR1 and CDR2 (germline): SGHTA, FQGNSA. V lost 5 bases to trimming and J lost 4 bases, with 15 bases between them. The CDR3 reads CASSDGATNNQPQHF. DNA for the CDR3: TGTGCCAGCAGCGACGGAGCTACTAATAATCAGCCCCAGCATTTT.

The chain links TRBV12-3 or TRBV12-4 to TRBJ2-5; 7 bases line up with TRBD2. V was clipped by 3 bases and J by 1 base; unmatched bases: 8. The CDR3 spans 16 residues. Written as DNA, the CDR3 is TGTGCCAGCAGTTTTGCCTCCTCGGGGGGCCAAGAGACCCAGTACTTC. The encoded protein is CASSFASSGGQETQYF.

Turning to this clonotype: Mismatch with germline at one junction end may stem from a read error. The rearrangement links TRBV3-1 to TRBJ2-1; no clear D. Germline V gene data show CDR1 as LGHDT and CDR2 as YNNKEL (reference sequence). This CDR3 has 12 amino acids. The CDR3 sequence: CASSQGEIVQIF. The CDR3 nucleotides are TGTGCCAGCAGCCAAGGGGAAATAGTCCAGATCTTC.

This chain joins TRBV5-1 and TRBJ1-1, with 8 bases fitting TRBD1. Germline V gene lookup returns CDR1 SGHRS and CDR2 YFSETQ. J was trimmed by 1 base and V by 4 bases; bases with no gene match: 3. The CDR3 contains 14 residues. CDR3 DNA sequence: TGCGCCAGCAGCCGGGGACAGGAGAACACTGAAGCTTTCTTT. It specifies CASSRGQENTEAFF.

This clonotype was counted only a few times. V is TRBV20-1 and J is TRBJ2-7, with 11 bases matching TRBD1. V lost 3 bases, J lost 2 bases, and 3 bases stayed unmatched. This CDR3 spans 14 amino acids. The germline V gene has CDR1 DFQATT and CDR2 SNEGSKA (reference sequence). The CDR3 loop is CSASSGQGAYEQYF. The CDR3 nucleotides read TGCAGTGCTAGCTCGGGACAGGGGGCCTACGAGCAGTACTTC.

The chain combines TRBV5-6 with TRBJ1-2, with 9 bases aligning to TRBD1. J was trimmed by 2 bases and V by 4 bases; bases with no gene match: 6. CDR1 SGHDT and CDR2 YYEEEE come from the germline V gene. This CDR3 is built from 15 residues. The CDR3, as DNA: TGTGCCAGCAGCCGTCCGGGACAGGGCAACTATGGCTACACCTTC. This translates into CASSRPGQGNYGYTF.

As for this clonotype: A much larger clone lies a single base off, so this may be a read error. The chain uses TRBV7-3 and TRBJ2-1; 8 nucleotides match TRBD2. The CDR3 length is 15 residues. V lost 1 base to trimming and J lost 5 bases; unmatched junction nucleotides: 4. CDR1 and CDR2 (germline): SGHTA, FQGTGA. In DNA form, the CDR3 reads TGTGCCAGCAGCTTAAGAAGCGGGGGACACAATGAGCAGTTCTTC. Protein product: CASSLRSGGHNEQFF.

V usage is TRBV6-5 and J usage is TRBJ2-2; D uncertain. Germline V gene lookup returns CDR1 MNHEY and CDR2 SVGAGI. Trimming left V 3 bases short and J 4 bases short, with 12 bases between. CDR3 length: 15 amino acids. The CDR3: CASSYNGRTTGELFF. The CDR3 DNA reads as TGTGCCAGCAGTTATAACGGACGGACCACCGGGGAGCTGTTTTTT.